This record looks at one T cell receptor (beta chain) sequence and its context. Its antigen remains unknown. The data were obtained in a study of T cell repertoires in cytomegalovirus infection. For the study at large: Well-studied HLA-B-restricted CMV epitopes were used in the study alongside recently identified HLA-C-restricted ones. It can be stated that public TCR beta signatures indicated CMV infection as well as a matching HLA type. Notes on the study in general: Cumulated frequencies of public TCR beta families served to identify carriers of CMV plus the relevant HLA. It was HLA-C-restricted CMV-specific TCR beta clonotypes that dominated the response ex vivo.

Using its own MiXCR run on the reads, TCRdb lists one record per CDR3 protein. The data hold roughly 310,000 distinct CDR3 sequences, with 25% to 30% observed a single time. CDR3 length equals 16 residues. The trim removed 4 bases at V and 7 bases at J, leaving 9 bases unmatched. The V gene's germline CDR1 is SGHNT and CDR2 YENEEA. The J gene is TRBJ2-3, the V gene TRBV11-3; 12 bases align to TRBD2. The TCR was taken from a human donor in good health (CMV status not recorded). Some clones in this sample may be carry-over from other donors' samples. The material sequenced was cultured PBMCs, taken from culture after CMV antigen stimulation. The CDR3 sequence: CASSSSTSGSRNTQYF. The CDR3 DNA follows: TGTGCCAGCAGCTCGTCGACTAGCGGGAGTAGAAATACGCAGTATTTT.